Reported below is one T cell receptor beta chain. Its cognate antigen has yet to be identified. It has no much larger one-base neighbor in the sample; base qualities were not kept. Enrolling through a virtual design, the prospective study's participants ranged in age from roughly 18 to 95 years and lived across about two dozen United States geographic areas. In the prospective study, cohorts were assigned on the basis of participant-reported clinical history obtained from a screening survey and a study questionnaire. ImmuneRACE Cohort 3 recovered participants were defined by two consecutive negative NP/OP PCR tests, healthcare professional clearance, or symptom resolution. Each participant in the prospective study had whole blood, serum and a nasopharyngeal or oropharyngeal swab collected by mobile phlebotomists. Prospective study participants could optionally give additional blood draws and questionnaires over an approximately two-month period. Blood samples from the prospective study were shipped frozen or at room temperature prior to DNA extraction.

This entry is derived from a study of blood T cell repertoires in COVID-19 (TCRdb year 2020). Notes on the research overall: Samples from collaborators originated in the United States, Italy and Spain and spanned both the acute and convalescent phases of COVID-19. The prospective study material was composed of cDNA or gDNA derived from T cells, B-cell-depleted T cells, or PBMCs. The dataset comprised deeply sampled blood TCRbeta repertoires from subjects exposed to, actively infected with, or recovered from COVID-19. The repertoires were released in a freely available public database intended as a resource for research on the immune response to SARS-CoV-2. The samples were drawn from the first 160 participants of the ongoing ImmuneRACE study and from 1,200 or so subjects provided by 6 global collaborators. The sample metadata nearly always contained a de-identified subject ID, COVID-19 status, age in years and sex. Where HLA class I and class II types were available, the types were taken from metadata supplied by the sample provider, not from assay-based typing.

Broader findings and caveats from the paper: How much clinical and demographic metadata was included differed by source and by participant, and the metadata was provided uncurated.

There are 18 amino acids in the CDR3, from cysteine to phenylalanine inclusive. Only the CDR3 DNA is retained, 54 bases long and in frame from the first base. The germline V gene supplies CDR1 SGHAT and CDR2 FQNNGV. The germline ends are 15 bases apart after V is trimmed by 0 bases and J by 0 bases. The immunoSEQ Assay, a bias-controlled multiplex PCR, was used to amplify TCRbeta CDR3 regions from genomic DNA. From the authors' description of their analysis: Within the assay, amplification of reference gene primers was used to estimate how many nucleated cells each sample contained. Sequence reads were collapsed and filtered to measure the absolute abundance of every unique TCRbeta CDR3 rearrangement. For each sample, productive Simpson clonality was calculated as the square root of Simpson's diversity index across productive rearrangements. The immuneACCESS repertoire file appears here via TCRdb, limited to in-frame rearrangements. These files lack a portion of the clones; in checked studies, under half of the deficit traces to unresolved V genes, and the cause of the others is not known. V and J calls and clone size are those listed in that table; D and trimming were worked out from the DNA. A total of a few hundred thousand clones appear in this sample, around 86% of them only once. The ten largest clones capture around 5.1% of the sample.

This sequence uses TRBV11-2 and TRBJ1-5; matching of 6 bases hints at TRBD1 as the D gene. The clonotype comes from a woman between 45 and 65 years old who had recovered from COVID-19. The sample was PBMCs or T cells enriched from blood (not recorded which). The CDR3 amino acid sequence is: CASSLEGETGHSNQPQHF. The nucleotide sequence is given as TGTGCCAGCAGCTTAGAGGGGGAGACAGGTCATAGCAATCAGCCCCAGCATTTT.